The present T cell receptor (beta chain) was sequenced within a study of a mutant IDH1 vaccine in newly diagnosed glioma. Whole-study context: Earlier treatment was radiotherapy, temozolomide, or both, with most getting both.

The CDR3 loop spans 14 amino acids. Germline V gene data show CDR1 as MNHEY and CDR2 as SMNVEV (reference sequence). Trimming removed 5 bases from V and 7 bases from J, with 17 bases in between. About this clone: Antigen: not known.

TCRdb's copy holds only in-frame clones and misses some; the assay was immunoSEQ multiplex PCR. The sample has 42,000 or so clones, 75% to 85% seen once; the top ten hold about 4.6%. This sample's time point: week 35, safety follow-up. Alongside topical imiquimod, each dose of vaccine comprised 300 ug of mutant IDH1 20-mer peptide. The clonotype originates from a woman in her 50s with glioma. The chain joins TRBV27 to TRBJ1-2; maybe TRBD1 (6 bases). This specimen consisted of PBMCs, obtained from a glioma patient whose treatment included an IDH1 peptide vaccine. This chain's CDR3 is CASSPRPGGSGYTF. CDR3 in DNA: TGTGCCAGCAGTCCCCGTCCGGGGGGCTCTGGCTACACCTTC.